The clone carrying this T cell receptor (beta chain) was observed a few times. The antigen remains unidentified. This sample is drawn from a study of T cell responses to AZD1222 COVID-19 vaccine. General observations from the study: As reported, nearly half of all spike-specific TCRs target variant regions that are unmutated. Only 5 or 6 AZD1222 recipients tested seropositive at baseline. Vaccination with two AZD1222 doses was followed by a rise in Spike-specific TCR breadth and depth. The donors showed a predominance of white British ancestry and of females, with possible underestimation of clonal diversity.

The assay was immunoSEQ multiplex PCR, and TCRdb's table has in-frame clones only and misses some. The table includes 150,000 to 200,000 clones, 88% detected once. Germline CDR1 SGDLS, CDR2 YYNGEE. Trimming shortened V by 0 bases and J by 6 bases, and 9 bases separated the two germline ends. The CDR3 totals 13 residues. This chain uses TRBV9 with TRBJ1-1; D remains ambiguous. This TCR was recovered from an adult who received the AZD1222 COVID-19 vaccine. The sample here was peripheral blood, taken 28 days after the second AZD1222 dose. The CDR3: CASSVERVSEAFF. The DNA of the CDR3 is TGTGCCAGCAGCGTAGAGAGGGTCTCTGAAGCTTTCTTT. The variable domain in full, completed from reference TRBV9 and TRBJ1-1, reads DSGVTQTPKHLITATGQRVTLRCSPRSGDLSVYWYQQSLDQGLQFLIQYYNGEERAKGNILERFSAQQFPDLHSELNLSSLELGDSALYFCASSVERVSEAFFGQGTRLTVV.